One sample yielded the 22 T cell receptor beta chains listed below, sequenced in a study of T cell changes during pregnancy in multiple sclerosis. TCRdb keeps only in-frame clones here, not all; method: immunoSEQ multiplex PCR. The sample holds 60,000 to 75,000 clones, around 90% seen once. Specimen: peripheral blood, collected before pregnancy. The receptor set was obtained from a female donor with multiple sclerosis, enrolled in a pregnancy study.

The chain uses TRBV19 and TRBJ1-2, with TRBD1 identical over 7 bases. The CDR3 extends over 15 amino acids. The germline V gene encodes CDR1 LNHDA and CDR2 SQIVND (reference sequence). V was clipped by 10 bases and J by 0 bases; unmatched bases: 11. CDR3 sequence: CATAGQRHTNYGYTF. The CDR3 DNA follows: TGTGCCACCGCGGGACAGAGACATACTAACTATGGCTACACCTTC.

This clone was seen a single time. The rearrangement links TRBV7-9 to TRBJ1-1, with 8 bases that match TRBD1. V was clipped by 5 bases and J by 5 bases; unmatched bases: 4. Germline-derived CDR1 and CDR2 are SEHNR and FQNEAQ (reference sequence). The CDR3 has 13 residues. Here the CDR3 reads CASSGQGGTEAFF. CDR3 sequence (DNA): TGTGCCAGCAGCGGACAGGGCGGGACTGAAGCTTTCTTT.

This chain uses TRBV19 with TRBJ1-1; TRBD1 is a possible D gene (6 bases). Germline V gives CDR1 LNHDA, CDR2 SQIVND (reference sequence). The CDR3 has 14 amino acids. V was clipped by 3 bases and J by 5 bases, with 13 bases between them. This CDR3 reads CASSIPGVWTEAFF. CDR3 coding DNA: TGTGCCAGTAGTATTCCAGGGGTATGGACTGAAGCTTTCTTT.

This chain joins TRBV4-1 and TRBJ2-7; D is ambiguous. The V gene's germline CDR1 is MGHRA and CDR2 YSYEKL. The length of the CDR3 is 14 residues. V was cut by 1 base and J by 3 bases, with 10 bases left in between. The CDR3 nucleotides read TGCGCCAGCAGCCAAGTATTAGCTGGCTACGAGCAGTACTTC. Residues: CASSQVLAGYEQYF.

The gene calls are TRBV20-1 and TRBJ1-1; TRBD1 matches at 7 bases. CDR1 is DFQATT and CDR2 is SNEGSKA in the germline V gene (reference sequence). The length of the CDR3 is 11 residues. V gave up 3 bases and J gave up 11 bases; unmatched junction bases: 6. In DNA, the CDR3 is TGCAGTGCTAGCTACCGGGACAGTGCTTTCTTT. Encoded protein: CSASYRDSAFF.

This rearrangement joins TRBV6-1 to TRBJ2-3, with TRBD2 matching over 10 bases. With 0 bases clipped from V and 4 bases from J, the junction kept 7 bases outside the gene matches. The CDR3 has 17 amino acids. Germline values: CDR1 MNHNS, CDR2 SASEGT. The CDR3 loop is CASSEAGAGGPSDTQYF. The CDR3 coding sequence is TGTGCCAGCAGTGAAGCAGGAGCGGGGGGGCCATCAGATACGCAGTATTTT.

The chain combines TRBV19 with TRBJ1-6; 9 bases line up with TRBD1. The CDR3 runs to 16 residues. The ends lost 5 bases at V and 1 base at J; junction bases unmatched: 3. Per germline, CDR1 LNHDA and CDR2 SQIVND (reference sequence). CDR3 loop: CASSPDRGSYNSPLHF. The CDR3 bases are TGTGCCAGTAGTCCGGACAGGGGATCCTATAATTCACCCCTCCACTTT.

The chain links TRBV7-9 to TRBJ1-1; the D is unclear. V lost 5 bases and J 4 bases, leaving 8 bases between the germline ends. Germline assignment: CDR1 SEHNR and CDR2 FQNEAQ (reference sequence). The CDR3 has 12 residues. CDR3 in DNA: TGTGCCAGCAGCCGTCCGGGCACTGAAGCTTTCTTT. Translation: CASSRPGTEAFF. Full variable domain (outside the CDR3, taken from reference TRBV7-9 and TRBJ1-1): DTGVSQNPRHKITKRGQNVTFRCDPISEHNRLYWYRQTLGQGPEFLTYFQNEAQLEKSRLLSDRFSAERPKGSFSTLEIQRTEQGDSAMYLCASSRPGTEAFFGQGTRLTVV.

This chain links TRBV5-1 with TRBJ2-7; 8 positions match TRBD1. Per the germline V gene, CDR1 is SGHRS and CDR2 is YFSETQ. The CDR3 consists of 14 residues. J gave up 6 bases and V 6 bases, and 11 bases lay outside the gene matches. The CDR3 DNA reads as TGCGCCAGCACGGGGGCAGGGGGCTTCCTCGAGCAGTACTTC. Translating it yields CASTGAGGFLEQYF.

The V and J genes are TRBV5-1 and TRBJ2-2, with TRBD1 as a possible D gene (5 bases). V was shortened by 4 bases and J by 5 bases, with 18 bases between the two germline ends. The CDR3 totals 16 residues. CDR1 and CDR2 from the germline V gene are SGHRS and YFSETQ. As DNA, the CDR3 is TGCGCCAGCAGCCCGACTCAAGGACAAACAACCGGGGAGCTGTTTTTT. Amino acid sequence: CASSPTQGQTTGELFF. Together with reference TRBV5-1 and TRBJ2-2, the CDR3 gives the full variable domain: KAGVTQTPRYLIKTRGQQVTLSCSPISGHRSVSWYQQTPGQGLQFLFEYFSETQRNKGNFPGRFSGRQFSNSRSEMNVSTLELGDSALYLCASSPTQGQTTGELFFGEGSRLTVL.

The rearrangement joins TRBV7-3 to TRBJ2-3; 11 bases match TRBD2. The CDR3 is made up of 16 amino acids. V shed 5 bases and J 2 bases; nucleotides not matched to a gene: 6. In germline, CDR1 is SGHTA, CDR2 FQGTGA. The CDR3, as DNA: TGTGCCAGCAGCCTTAGCGGGGGGGCCCCCACAGATACGCAGTATTTT. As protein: CASSLSGGAPTDTQYF.

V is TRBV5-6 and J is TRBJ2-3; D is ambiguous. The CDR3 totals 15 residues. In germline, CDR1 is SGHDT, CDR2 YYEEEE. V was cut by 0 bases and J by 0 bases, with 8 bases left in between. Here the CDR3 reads CASSLDQTSTDTQYF. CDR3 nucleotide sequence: TGTGCCAGCAGCTTGGACCAGACTAGCACAGATACGCAGTATTTT.

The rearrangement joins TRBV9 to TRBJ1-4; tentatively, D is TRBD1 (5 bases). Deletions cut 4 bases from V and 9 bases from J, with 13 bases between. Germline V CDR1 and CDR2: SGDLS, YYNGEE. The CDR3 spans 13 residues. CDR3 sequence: CASSSPTAKKLFF. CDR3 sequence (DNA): TGTGCCAGCAGCTCCCCGACAGCTAAAAAACTGTTTTTT.

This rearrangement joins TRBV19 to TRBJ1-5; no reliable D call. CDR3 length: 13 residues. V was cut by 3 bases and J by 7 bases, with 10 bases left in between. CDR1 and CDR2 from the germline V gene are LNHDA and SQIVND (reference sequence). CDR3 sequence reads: CASSIGSDQPQHF. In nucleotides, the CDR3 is TGTGCCAGTAGTATTGGAAGCGACCAGCCCCAGCATTTT.

The CDR3 reads CASRGTGNGYGYTF. Here the CDR3 DNA reads TGTGCCAGCAGAGGGACAGGGAATGGCTATGGCTACACCTTC. V gene TRBV5-6 combines with J gene TRBJ1-2; 9 positions match TRBD1. Germline loops: CDR1 SGHDT, CDR2 YYEEEE. Trimming removed 5 bases from V and 4 bases from J; junction bases left unmatched: 6. This CDR3 has 14 residues.

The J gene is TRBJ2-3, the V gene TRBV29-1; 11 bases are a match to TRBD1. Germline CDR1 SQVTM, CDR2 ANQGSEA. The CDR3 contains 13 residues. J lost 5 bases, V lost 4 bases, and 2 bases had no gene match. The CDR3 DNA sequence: TGCAGCGTTGGGACAGGGGGCAGAGATACGCAGTATTTT. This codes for CSVGTGGRDTQYF.

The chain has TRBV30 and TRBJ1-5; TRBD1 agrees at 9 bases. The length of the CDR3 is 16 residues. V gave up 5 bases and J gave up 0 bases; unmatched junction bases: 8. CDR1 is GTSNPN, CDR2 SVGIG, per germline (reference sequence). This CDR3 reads CAWAGTGSYSNQPQHF. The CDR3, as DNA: TGTGCCTGGGCCGGGACAGGGAGTTATAGCAATCAGCCCCAGCATTTT.

The CDR3 here is CASRRLQGARPLHF. The CDR3 DNA reads TGTGCCAGCAGACGCCTGCAGGGGGCAAGGCCCCTCCACTTT. The chain has TRBV11-2 and TRBJ1-6; 8 bases are a match to TRBD1. With 6 bases clipped from V and 13 bases from J, the junction kept 11 bases outside the gene matches. The CDR3 extends over 14 amino acids. Germline CDR1 SGHAT, CDR2 FQNNGV.

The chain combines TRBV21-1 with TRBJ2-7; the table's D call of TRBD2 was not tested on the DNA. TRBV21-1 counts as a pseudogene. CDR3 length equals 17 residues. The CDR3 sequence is CASRGLLAQRSSYEQYF. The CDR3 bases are TGTGCCAGCAGAGGACTTCTAGCGCAAAGGAGCTCCTACGAGCAGTACTTC.

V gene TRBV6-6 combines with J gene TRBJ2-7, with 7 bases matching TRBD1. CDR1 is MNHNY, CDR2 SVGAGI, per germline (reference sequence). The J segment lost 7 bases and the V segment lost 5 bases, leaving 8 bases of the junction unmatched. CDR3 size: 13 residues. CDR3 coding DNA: TGTGCCAGCAGTGGGACAGCCCTACTGGAGCAGTACTTC. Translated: CASSGTALLEQYF.

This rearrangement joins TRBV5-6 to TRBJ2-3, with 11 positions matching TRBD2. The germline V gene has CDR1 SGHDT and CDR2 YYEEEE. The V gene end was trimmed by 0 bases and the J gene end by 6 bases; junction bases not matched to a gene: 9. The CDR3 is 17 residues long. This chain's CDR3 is CASSLEYLAGGVDTQYF. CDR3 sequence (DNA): TGTGCCAGCAGCTTGGAGTACCTAGCGGGGGGAGTGGATACGCAGTATTTT. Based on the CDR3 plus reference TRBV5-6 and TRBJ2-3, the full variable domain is DAGVTQSPTHLIKTRGQQVTLRCSPKSGHDTVSWYQQALGQGPQFIFQYYEEEERQRGNFPDRFSGHQFPNYSSELNVNALLLGDSALYLCASSLEYLAGGVDTQYFGPGTRLTVL.

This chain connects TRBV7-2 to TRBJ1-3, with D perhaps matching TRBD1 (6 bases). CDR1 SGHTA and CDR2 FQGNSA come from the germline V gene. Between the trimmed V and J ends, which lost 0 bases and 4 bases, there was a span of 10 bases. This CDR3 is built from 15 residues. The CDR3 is CASSLAGGSGNTIYF. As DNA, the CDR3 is TGTGCCAGCAGCTTAGCAGGGGGATCCGGAAACACCATATATTTT. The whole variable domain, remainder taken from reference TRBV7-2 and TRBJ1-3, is GAGVSQSPSNKVTEKGKDVELRCDPISGHTALYWYRQSLGQGLEFLIYFQGNSAPDKSGLPSDRFSAERTGGSVSTLTIQRTQQEDSAVYLCASSLAGGSGNTIYFGEGSWLTVV.